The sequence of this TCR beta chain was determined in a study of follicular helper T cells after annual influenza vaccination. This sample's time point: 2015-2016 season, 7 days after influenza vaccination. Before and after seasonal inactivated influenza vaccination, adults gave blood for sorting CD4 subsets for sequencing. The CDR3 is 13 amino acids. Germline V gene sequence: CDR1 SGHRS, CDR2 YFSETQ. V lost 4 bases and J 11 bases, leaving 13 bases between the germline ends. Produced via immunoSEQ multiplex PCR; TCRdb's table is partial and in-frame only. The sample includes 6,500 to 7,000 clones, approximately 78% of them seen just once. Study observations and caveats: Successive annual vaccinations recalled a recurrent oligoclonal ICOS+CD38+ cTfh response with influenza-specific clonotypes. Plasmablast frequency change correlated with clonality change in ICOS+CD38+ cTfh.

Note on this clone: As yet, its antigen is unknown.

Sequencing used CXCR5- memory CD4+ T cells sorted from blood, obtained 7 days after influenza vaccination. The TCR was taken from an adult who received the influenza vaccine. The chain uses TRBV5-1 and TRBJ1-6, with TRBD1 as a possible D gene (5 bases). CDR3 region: CASSRSLGPPLHF. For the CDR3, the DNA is TGCGCCAGCAGCCGTAGCCTGGGACCACCCCTCCACTTT. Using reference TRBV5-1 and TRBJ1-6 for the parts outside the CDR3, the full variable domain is KAGVTQTPRYLIKTRGQQVTLSCSPISGHRSVSWYQQTPGQGLQFLFEYFSETQRNKGNFPGRFSGRQFSNSRSEMNVSTLELGDSALYLCASSRSLGPPLHFGNGTRLTVT.